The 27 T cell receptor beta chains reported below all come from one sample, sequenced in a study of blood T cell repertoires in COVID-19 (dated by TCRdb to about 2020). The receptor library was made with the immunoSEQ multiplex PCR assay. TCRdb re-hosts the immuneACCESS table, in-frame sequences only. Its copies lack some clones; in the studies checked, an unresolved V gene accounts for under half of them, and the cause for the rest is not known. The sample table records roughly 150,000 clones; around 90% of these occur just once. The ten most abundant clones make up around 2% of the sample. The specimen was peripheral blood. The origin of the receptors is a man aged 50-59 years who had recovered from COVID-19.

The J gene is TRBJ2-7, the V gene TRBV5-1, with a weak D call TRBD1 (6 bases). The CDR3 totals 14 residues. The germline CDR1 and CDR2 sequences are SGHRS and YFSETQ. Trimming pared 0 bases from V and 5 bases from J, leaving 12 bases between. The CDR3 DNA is TGCGCCAGCAGCTTGGGGGACACTGGGCACGAGCAGTACTTC. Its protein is CASSLGDTGHEQYF.

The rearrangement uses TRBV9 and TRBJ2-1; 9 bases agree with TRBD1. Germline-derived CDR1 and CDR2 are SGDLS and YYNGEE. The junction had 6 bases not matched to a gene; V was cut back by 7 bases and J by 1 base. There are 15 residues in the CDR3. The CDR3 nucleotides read TGTGCCAGCGCGCCCGGGACAGGGTCCTACAATGAGCAGTTCTTC. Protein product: CASAPGTGSYNEQFF.

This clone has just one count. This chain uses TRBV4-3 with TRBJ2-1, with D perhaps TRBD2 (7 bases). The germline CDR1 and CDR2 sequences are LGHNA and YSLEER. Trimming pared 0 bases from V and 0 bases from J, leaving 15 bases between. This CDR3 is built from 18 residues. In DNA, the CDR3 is TGCGCCAGCAGCCAAGACTTGGGGGGGGCTAGCTCCTACAATGAGCAGTTCTTC. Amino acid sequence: CASSQDLGGASSYNEQFF.

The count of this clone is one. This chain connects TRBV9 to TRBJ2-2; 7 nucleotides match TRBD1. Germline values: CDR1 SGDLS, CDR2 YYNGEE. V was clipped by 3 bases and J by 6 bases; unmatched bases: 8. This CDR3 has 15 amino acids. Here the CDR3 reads CASSARSGGPGELFF. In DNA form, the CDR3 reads TGTGCCAGCAGCGCCCGGTCAGGGGGACCCGGGGAGCTGTTTTTT.

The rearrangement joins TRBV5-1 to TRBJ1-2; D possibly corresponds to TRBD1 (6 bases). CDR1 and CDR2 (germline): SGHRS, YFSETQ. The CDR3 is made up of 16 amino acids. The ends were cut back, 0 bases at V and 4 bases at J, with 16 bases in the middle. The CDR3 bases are TGCGCCAGCAGCTTGGCCGAGGGGGTGCCAGGCTATGGCTACACCTTC. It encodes CASSLAEGVPGYGYTF.

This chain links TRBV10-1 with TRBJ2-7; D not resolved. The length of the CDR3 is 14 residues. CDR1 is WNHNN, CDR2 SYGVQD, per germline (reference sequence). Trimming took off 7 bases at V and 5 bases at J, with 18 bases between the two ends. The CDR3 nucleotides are TGCGCCAGCATCAGTTCGGCCAGGCCAGACGAGCAGTACTTC. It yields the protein CASISSARPDEQYF.

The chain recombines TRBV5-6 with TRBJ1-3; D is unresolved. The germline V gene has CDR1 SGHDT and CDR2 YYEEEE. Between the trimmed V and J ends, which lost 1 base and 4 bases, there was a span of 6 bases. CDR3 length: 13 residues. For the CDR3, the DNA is TGTGCCAGCAGCTTGACCCAGGGAAACACCATATATTTT. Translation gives CASSLTQGNTIYF.

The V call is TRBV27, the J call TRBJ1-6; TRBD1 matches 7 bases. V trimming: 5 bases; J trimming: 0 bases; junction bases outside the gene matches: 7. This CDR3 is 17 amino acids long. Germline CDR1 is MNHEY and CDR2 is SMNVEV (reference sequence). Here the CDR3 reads CASSLWGTASYNSPLHF. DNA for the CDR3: TGTGCCAGCAGTCTCTGGGGGACAGCCTCCTATAATTCACCCCTCCACTTT.

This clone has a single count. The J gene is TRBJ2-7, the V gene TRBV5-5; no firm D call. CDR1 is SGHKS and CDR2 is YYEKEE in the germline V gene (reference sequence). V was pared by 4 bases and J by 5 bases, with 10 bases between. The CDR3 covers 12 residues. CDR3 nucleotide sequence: TGTGCCAGCAGCCCCGGAGTCGACGAGCAGTACTTC. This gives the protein CASSPGVDEQYF.

Here the CDR3 reads CASSEGYSGLAKNIQYF. The CDR3 coding sequence is TGTGCCAGCAGTGAAGGTTATAGCGGATTAGCCAAAAACATTCAGTACTTC. The gene calls are TRBV6-1 and TRBJ2-4, with a weak D call TRBD2 (6 bases). The germline V gene has CDR1 MNHNS and CDR2 SASEGT. Trimming left V 1 base short and J 0 bases short, with 13 bases between. The CDR3 length is 17 residues.

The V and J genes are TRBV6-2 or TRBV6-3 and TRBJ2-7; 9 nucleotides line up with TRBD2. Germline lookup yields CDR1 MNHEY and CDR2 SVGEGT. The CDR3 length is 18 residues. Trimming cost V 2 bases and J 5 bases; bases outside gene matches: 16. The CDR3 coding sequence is TGTGCCAGCAGTTACGTGAGGCCTAGCGGGGATATACCTAACGAGCAGTACTTC. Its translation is CASSYVRPSGDIPNEQYF.

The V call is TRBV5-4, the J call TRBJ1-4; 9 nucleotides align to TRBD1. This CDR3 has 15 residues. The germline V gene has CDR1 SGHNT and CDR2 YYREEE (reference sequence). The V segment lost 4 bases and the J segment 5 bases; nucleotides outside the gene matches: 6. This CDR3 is CASSPTGGGNEKLFF. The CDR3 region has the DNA TGTGCCAGCAGCCCTACAGGGGGCGGAAATGAAAAACTGTTTTTT.

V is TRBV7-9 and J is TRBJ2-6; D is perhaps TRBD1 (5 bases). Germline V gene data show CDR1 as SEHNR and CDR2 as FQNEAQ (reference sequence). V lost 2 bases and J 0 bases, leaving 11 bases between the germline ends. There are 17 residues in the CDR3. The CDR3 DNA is TGTGCCAGCAGCTTAAGGGGCAGGAACTCTGGGGCCAACGTCCTGACTTTC. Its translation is CASSLRGRNSGANVLTF.

The CDR3 spells CASKRGGANTEAFF. Written as DNA, the CDR3 is TGTGCCAGCAAGAGAGGGGGCGCGAACACTGAAGCTTTCTTT. V is TRBV7-9 and J is TRBJ1-1, with 7 bases matching TRBD1. Germline V lookup: CDR1 SEHNR, CDR2 FQNEAQ (reference sequence). V dropped 7 bases and J dropped 1; count of bases not matched to a gene: 6. This CDR3 is built from 14 residues. The full variable domain, rest sourced from reference TRBV7-9 and TRBJ1-1, is DTGVSQNPRHKITKRGQNVTFRCDPISEHNRLYWYRQTLGQGPEFLTYFQNEAQLEKSRLLSDRFSAERPKGSFSTLEIQRTEQGDSAMYLCASKRGGANTEAFFGQGTRLTVV.

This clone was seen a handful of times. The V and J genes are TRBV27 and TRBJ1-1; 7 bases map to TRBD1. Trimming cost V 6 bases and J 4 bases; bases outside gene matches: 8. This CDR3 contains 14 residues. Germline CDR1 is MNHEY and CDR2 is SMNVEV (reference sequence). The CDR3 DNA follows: TGTGCCAGCAGGCTCCAGGGGGGTGGCACTGAAGCTTTCTTT. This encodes CASRLQGGGTEAFF.

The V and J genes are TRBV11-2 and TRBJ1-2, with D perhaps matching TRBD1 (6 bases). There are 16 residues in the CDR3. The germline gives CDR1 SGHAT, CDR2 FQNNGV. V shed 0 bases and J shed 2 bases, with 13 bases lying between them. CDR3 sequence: CASSLDLNRANYGYTF. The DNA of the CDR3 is TGTGCCAGCAGCTTAGATTTGAACAGGGCCAACTATGGCTACACCTTC.

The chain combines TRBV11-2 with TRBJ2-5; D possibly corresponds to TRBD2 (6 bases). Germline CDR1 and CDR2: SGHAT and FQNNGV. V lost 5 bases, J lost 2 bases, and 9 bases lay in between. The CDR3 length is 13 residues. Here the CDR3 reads CASSRSGQETQYF. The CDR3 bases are TGTGCCAGCAGCCGTAGCGGACAAGAGACCCAGTACTTC.

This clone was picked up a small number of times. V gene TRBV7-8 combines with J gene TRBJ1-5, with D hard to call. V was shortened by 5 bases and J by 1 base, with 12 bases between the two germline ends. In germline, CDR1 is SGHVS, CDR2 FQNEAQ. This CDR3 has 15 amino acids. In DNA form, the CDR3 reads TGTGCCAGCAGCCCGGCGGGCTTGAGCAATCAGCCCCAGCATTTT. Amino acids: CASSPAGLSNQPQHF.

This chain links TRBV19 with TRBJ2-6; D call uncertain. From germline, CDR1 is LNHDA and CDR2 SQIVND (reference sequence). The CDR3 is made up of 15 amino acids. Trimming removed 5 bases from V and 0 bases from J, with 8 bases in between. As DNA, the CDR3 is TGTGCCAGTAGTGCCACCAGCTCTGGGGCCAACGTCCTGACTTTC. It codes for CASSATSSGANVLTF.

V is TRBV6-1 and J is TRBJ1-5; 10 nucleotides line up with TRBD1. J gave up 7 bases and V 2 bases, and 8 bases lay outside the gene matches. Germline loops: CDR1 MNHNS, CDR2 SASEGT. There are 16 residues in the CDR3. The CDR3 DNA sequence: TGTGCCAGCAGTGAATCCATAGGGACAGGGGAACAGCCCCAGCATTTT. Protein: CASSESIGTGEQPQHF.

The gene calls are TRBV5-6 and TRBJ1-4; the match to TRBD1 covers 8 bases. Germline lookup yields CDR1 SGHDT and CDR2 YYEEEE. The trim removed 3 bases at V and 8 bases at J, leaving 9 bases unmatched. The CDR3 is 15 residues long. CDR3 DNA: TGTGCCAGCAGCTGGGGGACAGGAGGGAAGGAAAAACTGTTTTTT. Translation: CASSWGTGGKEKLFF.

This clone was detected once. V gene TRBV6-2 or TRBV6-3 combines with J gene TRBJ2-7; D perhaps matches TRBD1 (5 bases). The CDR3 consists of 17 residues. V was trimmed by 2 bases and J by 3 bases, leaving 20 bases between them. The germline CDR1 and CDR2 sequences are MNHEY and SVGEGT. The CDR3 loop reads CASSYGQGEVSDYEQYF. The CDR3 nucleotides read TGTGCCAGCAGTTACGGGCAAGGGGAAGTGTCGGACTACGAGCAGTACTTC.

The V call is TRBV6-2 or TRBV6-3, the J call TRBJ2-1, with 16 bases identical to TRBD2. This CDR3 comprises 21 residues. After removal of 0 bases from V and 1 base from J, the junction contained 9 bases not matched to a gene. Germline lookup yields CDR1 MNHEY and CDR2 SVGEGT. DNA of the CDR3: TGTGCCAGCAGTTACTCGAAGGGACTAGCGGGAGGGTGGGGATCCTACAATGAGCAGTTCTTC. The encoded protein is CASSYSKGLAGGWGSYNEQFF.

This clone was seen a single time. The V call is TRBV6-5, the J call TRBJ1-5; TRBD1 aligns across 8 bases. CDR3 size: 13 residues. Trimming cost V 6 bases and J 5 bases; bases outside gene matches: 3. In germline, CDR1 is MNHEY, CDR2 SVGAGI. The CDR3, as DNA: TGTGCCAGCAGGGACAGGGCTGATCAGCCCCAGCATTTT. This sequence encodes CASRDRADQPQHF.

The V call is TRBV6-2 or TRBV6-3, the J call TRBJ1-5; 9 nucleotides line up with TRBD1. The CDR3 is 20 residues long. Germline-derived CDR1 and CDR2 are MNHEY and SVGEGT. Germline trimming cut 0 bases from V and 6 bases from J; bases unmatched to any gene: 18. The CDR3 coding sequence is TGTGCCAGCAGTTACTCGGTCTTTGGACAGGGGTCAAGGGGAACTCAGCCCCAGCATTTT. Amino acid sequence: CASSYSVFGQGSRGTQPQHF.

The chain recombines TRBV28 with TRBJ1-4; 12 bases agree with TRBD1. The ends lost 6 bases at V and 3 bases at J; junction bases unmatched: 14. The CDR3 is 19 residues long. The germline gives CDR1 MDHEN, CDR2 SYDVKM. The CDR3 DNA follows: TGTGCCAGCAGATTCCGGGACAGGGGGCGAGGGGTGGCTAATGAAAAACTGTTTTTT. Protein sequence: CASRFRDRGRGVANEKLFF.

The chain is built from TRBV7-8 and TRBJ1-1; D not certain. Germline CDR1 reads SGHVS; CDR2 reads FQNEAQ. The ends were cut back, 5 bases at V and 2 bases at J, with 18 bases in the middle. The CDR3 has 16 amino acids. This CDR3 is CASSALLPGVNTEAFF. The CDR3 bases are TGTGCCAGCAGCGCCCTACTCCCGGGAGTCAACACTGAAGCTTTCTTT.